A selection of T cell receptor beta chains follows, all from one sample in a study of CD4+ T cells in melanoma. Clones were sequenced by immunoSEQ multiplex PCR, and TCRdb holds only the in-frame ones, with some missing. The profile shows about 50,000 clones, roughly 87% of them singletons. Sequencing was done on a sample of peripheral blood. The receptor set was obtained from a human donor with melanoma. Both conserved end residues are part of each CDR3. Fields, in order: V gene, clone size, J gene, D gene, CDR3 DNA, CDR3 protein. The D gene is left open where the match is weak. Expanded clones are given a class, and other clones once, few, many or no size at all.

V: TRBV5-6
size: NA
J: TRBJ1-4
D: NA
DNA: TGTGCCAGCAGCTTGGCAGGGTTAACCGATGAAAAACTGTTTTTT
CDR3: CASSLAGLTDEKLFF

V: TRBV18
size: few
J: TRBJ2-7
D: TRBD2
DNA: TGTGCCAGCTCACAGATTAGCGGGGGGTTGTACGAGCAGTACTTC
CDR3: CASSQISGGLYEQYF

V: TRBV7-8
size: NA
J: TRBJ2-5
D: TRBD1
DNA: TGTGCCAGCAGCCCCACGGGACAGGGAGGCCGAGAGACCCAGTACTTC
CDR3: CASSPTGQGGRETQYF

V: TRBV15
size: NA
J: TRBJ1-1
D: TRBD1
DNA: TGTGCCACCAGCGGGACAGGGCGGGTTCGGATGAACACTGAAGCTTTCTTT
CDR3: CATSGTGRVRMNTEAFF

V: TRBV5-1
size: few
J: TRBJ1-1
D: TRBD1
DNA: TGCGCCAGCAGCAGGGGGGACAGAGAGAACACTGAAGCTTTCTTT
CDR3: CASSRGDRENTEAFF

V: TRBV9
size: few
J: TRBJ2-5
D: NA
DNA: TGTGCCAGCTCCGGTGGTTCGAAAGAGACCCAGTACTTC
CDR3: CASSGGSKETQYF

V: TRBV5-5
size: NA
J: TRBJ2-1
D: NA
DNA: TGTGCCAGCAGCTTGGGGGGGAGCTTGTACAATGAGCAGTTCTTC
CDR3: CASSLGGSLYNEQFF

V: TRBV7-2
size: NA
J: TRBJ1-2
D: TRBD1
DNA: TGTGCCAGCAGAGAATCAGGGGGCGCGGGGGGCTACACCTTC
CDR3: CASRESGGAGGYTF

V: TRBV11-2
size: NA
J: TRBJ1-1
D: NA
DNA: TGTGCCAGCAGCTCCGTTAGACCGAACACTGAAGCTTTCTTT
CDR3: CASSSVRPNTEAFF

V: TRBV25-1
size: NA
J: TRBJ1-2
D: NA
DNA: TGTGCCAGCAGCCTAGACCCGGGGGTAAGGGGCTACACCTTC
CDR3: CASSLDPGVRGYTF

V: TRBV7-9
size: NA
J: TRBJ2-5
D: TRBD2
DNA: TGTGCCAGCAGCCAACCGACTAGCGGGGAACAAGAGACCCAGTACTTC
CDR3: CASSQPTSGEQETQYF

V: TRBV28
size: NA
J: TRBJ2-3
D: TRBD1
DNA: TGTGCCAGCAGTTCCCCAGGGGGCGGGTCCAGGGATACGCAGTATTTT
CDR3: CASSSPGGGSRDTQYF

V: TRBV10-3
size: NA
J: TRBJ2-3
D: TRBD2
DNA: TGTGCCATCAGAGCGGGGGTTAGCACAGATACGCAGTATTTT
CDR3: CAIRAGVSTDTQYF

V: TRBV14
size: NA
J: TRBJ2-3
D: NA
DNA: TGTGCCAGCAGCCAAGATGAAACAGGGTTGAGGGATACGCAGTATTTT
CDR3: CASSQDETGLRDTQYF

V: TRBV2
size: NA
J: TRBJ1-1
D: TRBD1
DNA: TGTGCCAGCAGTGTAGGGACAGGTCCTAAAGCTTTCTTT
CDR3: CASSVGTGPKAFF